This TCR beta chain was captured by sequencing in a study of response to subunit inactivated influenza vaccine. This clonotype was seen ten or more times. Its cognate antigen is unknown. TCRdb analysed the RT-PCR reads with MiXCR anew, one entry per CDR3 protein. Of about 700,000 distinct CDR3 sequences in the sample, roughly 14% were seen once. Germline loops: CDR1 SGHTA, CDR2 FQGNSA. The CDR3 totals 17 residues. The ends were cut back, 1 base at V and 0 bases at J, with 12 bases in the middle. Study-level findings and limits: Authors suggested seasonal influenza vaccinations each recruit few new T cells.

The TCR comes from a man aged 45-65 years who received an inactivated influenza vaccine. The chain uses TRBV7-2 and TRBJ2-2; D remains ambiguous. Sequenced here: PBMCs from blood, sampled 14 to 15 days before vaccination. The chain's CDR3 is CASSLVSAVANTGELFF. The CDR3, as DNA: TGTGCCAGCAGCTTAGTTTCCGCGGTCGCGAACACCGGGGAGCTGTTTTTT.